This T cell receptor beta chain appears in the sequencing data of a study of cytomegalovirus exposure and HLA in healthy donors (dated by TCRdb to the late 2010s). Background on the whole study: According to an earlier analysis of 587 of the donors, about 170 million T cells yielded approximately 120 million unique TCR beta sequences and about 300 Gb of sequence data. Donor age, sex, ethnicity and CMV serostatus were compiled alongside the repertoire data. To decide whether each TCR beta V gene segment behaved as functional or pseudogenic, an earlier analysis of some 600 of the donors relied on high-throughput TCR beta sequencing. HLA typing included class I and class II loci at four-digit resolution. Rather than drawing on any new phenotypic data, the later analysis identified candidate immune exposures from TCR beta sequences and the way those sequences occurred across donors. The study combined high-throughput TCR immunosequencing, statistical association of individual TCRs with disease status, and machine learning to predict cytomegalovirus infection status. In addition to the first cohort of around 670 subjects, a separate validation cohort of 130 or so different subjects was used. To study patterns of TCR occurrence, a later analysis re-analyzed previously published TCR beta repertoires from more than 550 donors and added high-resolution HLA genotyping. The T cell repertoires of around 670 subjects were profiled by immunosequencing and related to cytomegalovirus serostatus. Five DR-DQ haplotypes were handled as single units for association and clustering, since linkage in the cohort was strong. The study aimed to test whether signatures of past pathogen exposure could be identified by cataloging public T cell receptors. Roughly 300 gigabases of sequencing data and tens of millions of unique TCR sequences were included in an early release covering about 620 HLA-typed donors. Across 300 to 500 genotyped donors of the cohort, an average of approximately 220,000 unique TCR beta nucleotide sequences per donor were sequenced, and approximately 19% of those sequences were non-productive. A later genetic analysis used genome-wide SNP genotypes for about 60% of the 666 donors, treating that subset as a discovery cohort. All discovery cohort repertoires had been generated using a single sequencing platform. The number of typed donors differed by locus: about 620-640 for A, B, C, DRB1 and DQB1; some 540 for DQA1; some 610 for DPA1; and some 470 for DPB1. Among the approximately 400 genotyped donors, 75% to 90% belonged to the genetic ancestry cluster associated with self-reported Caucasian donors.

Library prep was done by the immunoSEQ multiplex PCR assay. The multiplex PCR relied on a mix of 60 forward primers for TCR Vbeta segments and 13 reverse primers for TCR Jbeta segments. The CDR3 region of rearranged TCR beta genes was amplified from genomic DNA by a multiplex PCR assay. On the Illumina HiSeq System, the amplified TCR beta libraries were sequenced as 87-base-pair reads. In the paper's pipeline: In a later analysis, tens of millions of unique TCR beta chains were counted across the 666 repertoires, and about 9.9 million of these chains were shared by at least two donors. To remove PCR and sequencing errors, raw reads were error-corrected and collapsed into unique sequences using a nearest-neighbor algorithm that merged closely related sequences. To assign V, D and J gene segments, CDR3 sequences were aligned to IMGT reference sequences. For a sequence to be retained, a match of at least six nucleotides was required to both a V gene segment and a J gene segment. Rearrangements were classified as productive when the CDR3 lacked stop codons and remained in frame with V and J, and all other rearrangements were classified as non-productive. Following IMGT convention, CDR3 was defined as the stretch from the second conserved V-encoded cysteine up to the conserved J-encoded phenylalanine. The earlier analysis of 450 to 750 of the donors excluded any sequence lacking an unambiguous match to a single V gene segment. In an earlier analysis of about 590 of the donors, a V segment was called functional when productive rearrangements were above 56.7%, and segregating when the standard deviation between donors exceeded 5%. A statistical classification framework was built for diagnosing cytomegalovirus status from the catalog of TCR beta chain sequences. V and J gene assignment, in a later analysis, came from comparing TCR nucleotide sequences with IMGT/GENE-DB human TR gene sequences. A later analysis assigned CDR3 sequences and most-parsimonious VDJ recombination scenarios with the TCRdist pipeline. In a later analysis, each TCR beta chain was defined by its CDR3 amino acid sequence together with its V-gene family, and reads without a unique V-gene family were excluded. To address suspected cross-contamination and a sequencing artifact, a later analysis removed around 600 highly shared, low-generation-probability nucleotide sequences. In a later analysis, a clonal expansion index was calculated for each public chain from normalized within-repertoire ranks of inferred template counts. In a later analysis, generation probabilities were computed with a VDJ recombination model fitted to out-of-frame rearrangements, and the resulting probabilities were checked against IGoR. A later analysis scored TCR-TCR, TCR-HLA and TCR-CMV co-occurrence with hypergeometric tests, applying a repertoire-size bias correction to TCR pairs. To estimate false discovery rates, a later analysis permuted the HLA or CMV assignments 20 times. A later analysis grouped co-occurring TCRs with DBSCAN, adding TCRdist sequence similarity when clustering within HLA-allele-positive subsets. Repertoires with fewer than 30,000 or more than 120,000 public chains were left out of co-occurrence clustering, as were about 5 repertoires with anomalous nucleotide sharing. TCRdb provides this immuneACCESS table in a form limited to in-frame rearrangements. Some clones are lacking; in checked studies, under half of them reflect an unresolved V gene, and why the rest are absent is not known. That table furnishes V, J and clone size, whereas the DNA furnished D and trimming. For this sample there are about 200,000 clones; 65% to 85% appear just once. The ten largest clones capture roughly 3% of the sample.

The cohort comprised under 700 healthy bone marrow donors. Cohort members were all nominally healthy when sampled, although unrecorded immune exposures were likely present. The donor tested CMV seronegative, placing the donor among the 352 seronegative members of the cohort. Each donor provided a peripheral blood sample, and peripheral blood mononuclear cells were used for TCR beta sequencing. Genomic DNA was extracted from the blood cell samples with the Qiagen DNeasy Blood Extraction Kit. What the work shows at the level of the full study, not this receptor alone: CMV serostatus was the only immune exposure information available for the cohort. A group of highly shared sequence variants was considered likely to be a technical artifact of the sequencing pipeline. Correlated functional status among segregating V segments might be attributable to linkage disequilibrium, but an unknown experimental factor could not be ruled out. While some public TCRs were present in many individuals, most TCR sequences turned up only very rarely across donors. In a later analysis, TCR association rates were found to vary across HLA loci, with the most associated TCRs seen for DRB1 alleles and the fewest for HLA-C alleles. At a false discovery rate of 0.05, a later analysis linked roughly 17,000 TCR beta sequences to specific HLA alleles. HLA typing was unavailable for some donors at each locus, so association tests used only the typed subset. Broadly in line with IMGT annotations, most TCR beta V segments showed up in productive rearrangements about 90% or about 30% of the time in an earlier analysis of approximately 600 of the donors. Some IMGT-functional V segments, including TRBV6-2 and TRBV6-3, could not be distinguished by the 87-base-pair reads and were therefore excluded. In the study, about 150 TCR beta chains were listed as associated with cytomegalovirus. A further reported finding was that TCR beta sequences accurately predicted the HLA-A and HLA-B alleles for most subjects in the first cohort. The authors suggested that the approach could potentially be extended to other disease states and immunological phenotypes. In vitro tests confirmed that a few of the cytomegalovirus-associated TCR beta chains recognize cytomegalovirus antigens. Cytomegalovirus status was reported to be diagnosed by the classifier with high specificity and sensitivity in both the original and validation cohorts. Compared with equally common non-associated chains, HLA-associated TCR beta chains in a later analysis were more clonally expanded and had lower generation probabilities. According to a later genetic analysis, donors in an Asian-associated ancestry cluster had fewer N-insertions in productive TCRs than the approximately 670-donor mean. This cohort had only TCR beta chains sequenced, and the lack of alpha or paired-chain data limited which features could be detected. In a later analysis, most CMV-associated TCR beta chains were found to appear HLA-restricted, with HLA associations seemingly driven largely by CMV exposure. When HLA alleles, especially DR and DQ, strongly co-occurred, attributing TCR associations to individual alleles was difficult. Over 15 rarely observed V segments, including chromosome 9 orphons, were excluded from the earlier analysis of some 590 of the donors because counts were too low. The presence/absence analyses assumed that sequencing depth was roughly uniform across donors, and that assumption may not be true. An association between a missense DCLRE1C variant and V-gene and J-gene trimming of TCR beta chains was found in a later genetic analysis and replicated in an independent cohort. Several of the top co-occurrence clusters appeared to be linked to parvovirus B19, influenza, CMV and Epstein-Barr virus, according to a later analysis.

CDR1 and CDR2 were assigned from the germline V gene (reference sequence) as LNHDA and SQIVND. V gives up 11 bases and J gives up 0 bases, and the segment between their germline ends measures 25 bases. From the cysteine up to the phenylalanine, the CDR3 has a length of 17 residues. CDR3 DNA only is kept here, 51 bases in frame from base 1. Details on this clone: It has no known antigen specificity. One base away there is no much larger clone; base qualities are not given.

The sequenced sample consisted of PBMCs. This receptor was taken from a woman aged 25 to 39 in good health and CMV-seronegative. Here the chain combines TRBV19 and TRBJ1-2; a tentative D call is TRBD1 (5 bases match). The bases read TGTGCCTCGTGGGGGTTGGACGGACTACGATCTAACTATGGCTACACCTTC. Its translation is CASWGLDGLRSNYGYTF.